This T cell receptor (beta chain) is drawn from a study of control samples from healthy donors and cancer patients. The data were produced by immunoSEQ multiplex PCR, yet TCRdb's version contains in-frame clones alone and is incomplete. This table has about 120,000 clones, 80% to 95% appearing once. The CDR3 is 12 residues long. Germline assignment: CDR1 GTSNPN and CDR2 SVGIG (reference sequence). Trimming left V 7 bases short and J 7 bases short, with 16 bases between. The TCR sequence derives from a woman under 30 in good health. J is TRBJ1-1 and V is TRBV30; tentatively, D is TRBD1 (5 bases). The sample taken for sequencing was blood. CDR3 DNA: TGTGCCTCAGGACCGGGACGGAGTGAAGCTTTCTTT. It translates to CASGPGRSEAFF.